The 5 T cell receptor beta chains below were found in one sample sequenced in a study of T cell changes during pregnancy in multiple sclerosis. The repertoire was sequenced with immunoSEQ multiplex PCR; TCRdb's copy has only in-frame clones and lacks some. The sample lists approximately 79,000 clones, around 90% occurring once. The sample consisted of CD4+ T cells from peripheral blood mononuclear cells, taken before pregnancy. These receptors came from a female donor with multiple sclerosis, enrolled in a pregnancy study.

This CDR3 reads CASSQTLRTGGDEQYF. DNA of the CDR3: TGTGCCAGCAGCCAGACACTTAGGACGGGAGGGGACGAGCAGTACTTC. V usage is TRBV4-2 and J usage is TRBJ2-7; 8 nucleotides line up with TRBD2. Looked up from germline, CDR1 is LGHNA and CDR2 is YNFKEQ. This CDR3 spans 16 amino acids. J lost 5 bases, V lost 3 bases, and 12 bases had no gene match.

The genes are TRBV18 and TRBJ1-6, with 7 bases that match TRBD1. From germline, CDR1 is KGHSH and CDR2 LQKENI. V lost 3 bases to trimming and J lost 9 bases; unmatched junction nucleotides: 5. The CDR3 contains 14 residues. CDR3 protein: CASSPGQRTSPLHF. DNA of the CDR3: TGTGCCAGCTCACCGGGACAGCGGACTTCACCCCTCCACTTT.

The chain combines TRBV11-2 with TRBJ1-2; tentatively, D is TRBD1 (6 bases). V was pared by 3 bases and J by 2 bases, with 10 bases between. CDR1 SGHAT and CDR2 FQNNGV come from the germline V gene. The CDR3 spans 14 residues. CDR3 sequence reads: CASSFLQGNYGYTF. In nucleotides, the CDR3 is TGTGCCAGCAGCTTCCTACAGGGAAACTATGGCTACACCTTC.

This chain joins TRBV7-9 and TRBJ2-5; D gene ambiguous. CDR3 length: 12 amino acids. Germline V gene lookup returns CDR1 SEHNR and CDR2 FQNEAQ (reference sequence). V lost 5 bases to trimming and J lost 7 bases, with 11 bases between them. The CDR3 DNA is TGTGCCAGCAGCCCCCCCGGTGGGACCCAGTACTTC. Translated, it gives CASSPPGGTQYF. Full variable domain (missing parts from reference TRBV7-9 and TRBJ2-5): DTGVSQNPRHKITKRGQNVTFRCDPISEHNRLYWYRQTLGQGPEFLTYFQNEAQLEKSRLLSDRFSAERPKGSFSTLEIQRTEQGDSAMYLCASSPPGGTQYFGPGTRLLVL.

The CDR3 DNA reads TGTGCCAGCAGCTTAGGGGGCGGGGGCATTAGGAAAGAGACCCAGTACTTC. This encodes CASSLGGGGIRKETQYF. The chain uses TRBV7-2 and TRBJ2-5, with D tentatively TRBD2 (7 bases). Trimming shortened V by 1 base and J by 3 bases, and 18 bases separated the two germline ends. The CDR3 consists of 17 residues. Germline CDR1 is SGHTA and CDR2 is FQGNSA. The whole variable domain, remainder taken from reference TRBV7-2 and TRBJ2-5, is GAGVSQSPSNKVTEKGKDVELRCDPISGHTALYWYRQSLGQGLEFLIYFQGNSAPDKSGLPSDRFSAERTGGSVSTLTIQRTQQEDSAVYLCASSLGGGGIRKETQYFGPGTRLLVL.